The rows below give T cell receptor beta chains drawn from one sample of a study of cytomegalovirus exposure and HLA in healthy donors. Assay: immunoSEQ multiplex PCR; the TCRdb copy retains only in-frame clones and omits some. The sample contains about 90,000 clones, around 78% of which appear only once. The sample comprised PBMCs. The receptor set was obtained from a man younger than 45 in good health and CMV-seronegative. Each CDR3 is given without its conserved first and last residue. Where a row states a size, it is once, few, many or the class of an expanded clone; other rows omit it.

v_gene	abundance	j_gene	CDR3aa
TRBV6-1	.	TRBJ1-2	ASRTDRGNGYT
TRBV6-4	.	TRBJ1-2	ASSEHPDRDYGYP
TRBV19	.	TRBJ1-2	ASSISLYGYT
TRBV29-1	.	TRBJ2-1	SYWGGYEQF
TRBV15	once	TRBJ2-1	ATSVGSTGIFNEQF
TRBV2	.	TRBJ1-5	ASTAGTASNQPQH
TRBV6-1	once	TRBJ1-4	ASSDSPGITKVF
TRBV9	.	TRBJ1-2	ASSVEGRNNYGYT
TRBV18	.	TRBJ1-2	ASSTDRRYGYT
TRBV7-6	.	TRBJ1-2	ASSFWRNDRDHGYT
TRBV29-1	.	TRBJ2-7	SAGQGAYEQY
TRBV7-3	.	TRBJ2-1	ASSLSSGGAGEQF
TRBV19	.	TRBJ2-2	ASSNRTGELF
TRBV27	.	TRBJ1-3	ASSLSSGNTIY
TRBV19	.	TRBJ1-2	ASSIPRDIYGYT
TRBV7-9	.	TRBJ2-2	ASSLGLETGELF
TRBV29-1	.	TRBJ2-1	SVRGSGGQF
TRBV7-8	.	TRBJ2-5	ASSLGQRETQY
TRBV27	.	TRBJ1-5	ASSSREDQPQH
TRBV7-3	.	TRBJ2-3	ASSLRAQGNTDTQY
TRBV7-2	.	TRBJ1-1	ASSDLDRMFAEAF
TRBV5-6	.	TRBJ2-3	ASSLAGTGPTDTQY
TRBV4-3	.	TRBJ1-1	ASSLELTIATEAF
TRBV7-9	once	TRBJ1-4	ASSRTGTNEKLF
TRBV5-1	.	TRBJ1-3	ASSWTEGSSGNTIY
TRBV5-1	.	TRBJ1-1	ASSAVGMNTEAF
TRBV7-8	.	TRBJ1-2	ASSLQVTYGYT